This T cell receptor (beta chain) derives from a study of cytomegalovirus exposure and HLA in healthy donors. Primers included in the PCR were 60 Vbeta and 13 Jbeta primers. The assay was immunoSEQ multiplex PCR, and TCRdb's table has in-frame clones only and misses some. Among 150,000 to 200,000 clones listed, around 80% were seen once. Nominal health characterized the donors when sampled, though unrecorded immune exposures were likely. The CDR3 spans 15 residues. Germline loops: CDR1 SGHRS, CDR2 YFSETQ. The genes are TRBV5-1 and TRBJ2-5, with 7 bases lining up with TRBD1. The better agreement between TRBJ2-7 and the DNA end casts doubt on the J call. This sequence originates from a woman between 25 and 40 years old in good health and CMV-seronegative. The sequenced sample consisted of PBMCs. CDR3 DNA: TGCGCCAGCAGCTTTGGCTCGGGACAGAGCTACGAGCAGTACTTC. Its translation is CASSFGSGQSYEQYF.